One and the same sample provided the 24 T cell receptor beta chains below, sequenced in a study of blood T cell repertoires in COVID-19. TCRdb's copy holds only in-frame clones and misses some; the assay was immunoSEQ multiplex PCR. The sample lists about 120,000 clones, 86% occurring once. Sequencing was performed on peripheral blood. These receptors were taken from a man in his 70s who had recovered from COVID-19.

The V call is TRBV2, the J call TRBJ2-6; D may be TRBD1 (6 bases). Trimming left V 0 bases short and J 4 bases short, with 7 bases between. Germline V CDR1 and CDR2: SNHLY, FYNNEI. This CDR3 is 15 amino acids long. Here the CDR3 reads CASSEAGAGANVLTF. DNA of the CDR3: TGTGCCAGCAGTGAAGCGGGGGCCGGGGCCAACGTCCTGACTTTC.

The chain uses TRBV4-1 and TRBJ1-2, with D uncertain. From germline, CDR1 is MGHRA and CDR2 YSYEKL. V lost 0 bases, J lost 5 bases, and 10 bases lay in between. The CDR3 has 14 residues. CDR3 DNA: TGCGCCAGCAGCCAAGAGAATCTTGCGTATGGCTACACCTTC. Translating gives CASSQENLAYGYTF.

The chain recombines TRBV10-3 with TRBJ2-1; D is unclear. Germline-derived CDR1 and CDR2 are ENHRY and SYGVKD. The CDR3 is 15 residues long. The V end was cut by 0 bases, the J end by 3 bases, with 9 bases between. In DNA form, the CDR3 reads TGTGCCATCAGTGAGTCGATTCCCAGCTACAATGAGCAGTTCTTC. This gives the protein CAISESIPSYNEQFF.

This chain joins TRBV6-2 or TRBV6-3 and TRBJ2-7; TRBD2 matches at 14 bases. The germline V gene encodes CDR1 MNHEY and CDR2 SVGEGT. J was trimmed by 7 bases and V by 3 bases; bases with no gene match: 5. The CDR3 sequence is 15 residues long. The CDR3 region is CASSYAGTSGSEQYF. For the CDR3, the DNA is TGTGCCAGCAGTTATGCCGGGACTAGCGGGAGTGAGCAGTACTTC.

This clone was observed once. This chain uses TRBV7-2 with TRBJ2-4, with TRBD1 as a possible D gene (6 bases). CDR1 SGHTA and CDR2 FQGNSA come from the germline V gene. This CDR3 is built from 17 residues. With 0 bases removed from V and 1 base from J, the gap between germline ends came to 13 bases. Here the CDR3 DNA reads TGTGCCAGCAGCTTAGCACAGGGATCTTGGGCCAAAAACATTCAGTACTTC. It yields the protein CASSLAQGSWAKNIQYF.

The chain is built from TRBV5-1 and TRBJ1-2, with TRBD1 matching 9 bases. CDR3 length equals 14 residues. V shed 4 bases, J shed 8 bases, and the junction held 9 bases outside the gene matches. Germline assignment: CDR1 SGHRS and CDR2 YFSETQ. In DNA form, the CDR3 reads TGCGCCAGCAGCCCAAATACAGGGGGCGACGGCTACACCTTC. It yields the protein CASSPNTGGDGYTF.

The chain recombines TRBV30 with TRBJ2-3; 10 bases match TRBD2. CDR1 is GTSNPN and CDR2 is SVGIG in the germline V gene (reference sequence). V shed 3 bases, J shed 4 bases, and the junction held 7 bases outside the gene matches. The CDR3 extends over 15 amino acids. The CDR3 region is CAWRPLAGVSDTQYF. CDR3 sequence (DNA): TGTGCCTGGAGACCCCTAGCGGGAGTATCAGATACGCAGTATTTT.

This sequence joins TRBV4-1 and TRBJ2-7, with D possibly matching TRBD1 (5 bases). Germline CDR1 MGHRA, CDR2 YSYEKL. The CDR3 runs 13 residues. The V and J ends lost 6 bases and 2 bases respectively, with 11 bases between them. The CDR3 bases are TGCGCCAGCAGTTACCAGGGAACCTACGAGCAGTACTTC. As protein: CASSYQGTYEQYF.

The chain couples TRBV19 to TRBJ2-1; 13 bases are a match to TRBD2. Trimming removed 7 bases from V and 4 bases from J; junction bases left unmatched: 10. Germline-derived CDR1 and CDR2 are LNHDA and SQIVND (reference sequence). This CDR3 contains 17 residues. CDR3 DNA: TGTGCCAGTACCCCGGGACTAGCGGGGCAAATATACAATGAGCAGTTCTTC. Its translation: CASTPGLAGQIYNEQFF.

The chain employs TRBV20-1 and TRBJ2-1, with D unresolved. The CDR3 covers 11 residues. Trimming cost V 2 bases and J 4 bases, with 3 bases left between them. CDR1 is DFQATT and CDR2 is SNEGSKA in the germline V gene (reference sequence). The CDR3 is CSARYYNEQFF. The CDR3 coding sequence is TGCAGTGCTAGATATTACAATGAGCAGTTCTTC.

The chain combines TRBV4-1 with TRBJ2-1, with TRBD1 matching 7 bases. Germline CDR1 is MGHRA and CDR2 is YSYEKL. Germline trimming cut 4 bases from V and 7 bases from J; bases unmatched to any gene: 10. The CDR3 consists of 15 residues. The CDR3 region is CASSPYRQGMNEQFF. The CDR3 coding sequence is TGCGCCAGCAGCCCGTACCGACAGGGAATGAATGAGCAGTTCTTC.

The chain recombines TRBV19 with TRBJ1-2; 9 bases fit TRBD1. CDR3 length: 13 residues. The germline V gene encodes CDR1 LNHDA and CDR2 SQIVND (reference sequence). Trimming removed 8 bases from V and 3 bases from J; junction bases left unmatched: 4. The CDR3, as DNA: TGTGCCAGTGAGGGACAGGGCTACTATGGCTACACCTTC. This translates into CASEGQGYYGYTF.

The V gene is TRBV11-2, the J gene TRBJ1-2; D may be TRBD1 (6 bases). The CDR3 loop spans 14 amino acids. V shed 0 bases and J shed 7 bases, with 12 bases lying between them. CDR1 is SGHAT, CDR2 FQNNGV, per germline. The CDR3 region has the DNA TGTGCCAGCAGCTTAGAGTTAGGGGGTCGTGGCTACACCTTC. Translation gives CASSLELGGRGYTF.

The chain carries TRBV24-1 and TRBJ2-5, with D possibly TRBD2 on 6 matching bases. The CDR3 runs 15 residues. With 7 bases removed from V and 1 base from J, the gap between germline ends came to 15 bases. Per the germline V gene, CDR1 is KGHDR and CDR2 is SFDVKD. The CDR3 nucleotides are TGTGCCACCAGCGACGGGAGTCTAACCCAAGAGACCCAGTACTTC. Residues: CATSDGSLTQETQYF.

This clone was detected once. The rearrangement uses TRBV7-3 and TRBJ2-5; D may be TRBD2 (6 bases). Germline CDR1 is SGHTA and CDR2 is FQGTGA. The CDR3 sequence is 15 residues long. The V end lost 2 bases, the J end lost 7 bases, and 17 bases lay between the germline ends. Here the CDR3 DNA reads TGTGCCAGCAGCTTAGGTCAGGGACTCCAGGCGACCCAGTACTTC. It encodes CASSLGQGLQATQYF.

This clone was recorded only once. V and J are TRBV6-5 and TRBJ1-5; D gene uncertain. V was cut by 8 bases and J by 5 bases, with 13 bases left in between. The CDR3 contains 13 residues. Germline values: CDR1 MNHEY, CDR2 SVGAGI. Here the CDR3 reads CASLTTLDQPQHF. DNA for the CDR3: TGTGCCAGCCTCACGACACTCGATCAGCCCCAGCATTTT.

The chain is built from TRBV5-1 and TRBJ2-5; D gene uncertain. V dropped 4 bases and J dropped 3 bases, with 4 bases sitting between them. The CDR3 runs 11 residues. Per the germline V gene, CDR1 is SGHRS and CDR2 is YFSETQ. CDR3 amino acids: CASSIEETQYF. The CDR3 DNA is TGCGCCAGCAGCATAGAAGAGACCCAGTACTTC.

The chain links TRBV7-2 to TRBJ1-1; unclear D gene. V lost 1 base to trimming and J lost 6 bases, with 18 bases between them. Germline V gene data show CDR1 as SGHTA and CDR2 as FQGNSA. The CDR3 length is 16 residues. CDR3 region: CASSLVVGQIKAEAFF. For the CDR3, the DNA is TGTGCCAGCAGCTTAGTCGTTGGGCAAATTAAAGCTGAAGCTTTCTTT.

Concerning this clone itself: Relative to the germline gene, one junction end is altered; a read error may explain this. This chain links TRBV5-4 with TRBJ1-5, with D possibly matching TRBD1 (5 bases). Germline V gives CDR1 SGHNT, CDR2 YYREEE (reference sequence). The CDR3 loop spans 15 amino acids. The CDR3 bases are TGTGCCAGCAACTTGGGGGGAGGTAGCAATCAGCCCCAGCATTTT. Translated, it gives CASNLGGGSNQPQHF.

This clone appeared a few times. The CDR3 sequence: CASSPTGTFARTEQYF. CDR3 DNA sequence: TGTGCCAGCAGCCCCACCGGGACTTTCGCTCGGACCGAGCAGTACTTC. The chain is built from TRBV5-4 and TRBJ2-7, with D perhaps matching TRBD2 (6 bases). The CDR3 extends over 16 amino acids. The V end was cut by 4 bases, the J end by 6 bases, with 23 bases between. Germline assignment: CDR1 SGHNT and CDR2 YYREEE (reference sequence).

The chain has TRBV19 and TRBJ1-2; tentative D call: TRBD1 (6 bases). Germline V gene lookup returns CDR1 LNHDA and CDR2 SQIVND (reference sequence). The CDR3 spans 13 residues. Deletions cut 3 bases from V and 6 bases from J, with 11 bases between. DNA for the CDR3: TGTGCCAGTAGTATTACCAGGGGCGATGGCTACACCTTC. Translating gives CASSITRGDGYTF.

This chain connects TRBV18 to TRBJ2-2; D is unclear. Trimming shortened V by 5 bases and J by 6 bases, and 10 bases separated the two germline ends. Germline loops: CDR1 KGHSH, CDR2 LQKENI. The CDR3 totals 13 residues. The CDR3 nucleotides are TGTGCCAGCTCAAGCTCTATGCCCGGGGAGCTGTTTTTT. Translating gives CASSSSMPGELFF.

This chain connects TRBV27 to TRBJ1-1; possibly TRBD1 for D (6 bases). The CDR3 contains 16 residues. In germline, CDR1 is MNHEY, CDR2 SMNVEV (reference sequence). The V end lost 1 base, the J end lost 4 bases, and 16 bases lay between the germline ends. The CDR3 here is CASSLFARGAGTEAFF. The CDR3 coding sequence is TGTGCCAGCAGTTTATTTGCCCGGGGGGCCGGCACTGAAGCTTTCTTT.

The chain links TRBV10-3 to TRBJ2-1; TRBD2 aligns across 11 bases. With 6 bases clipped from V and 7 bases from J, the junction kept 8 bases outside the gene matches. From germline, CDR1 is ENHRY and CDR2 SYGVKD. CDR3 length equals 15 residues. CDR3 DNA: TGTGCCATCAGAAACCTAGCGGGGGGAATAAATGAGCAGTTCTTC. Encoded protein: CAIRNLAGGINEQFF.